The source of this TCR beta chain is a study of blood T cell repertoires in COVID-19. Overall study context: PBMCs, B-cell-depleted T cells, or T cells were the source of the cDNA or gDNA that made up the material.

Profiling relied on immunoSEQ multiplex PCR, and the TCRdb table lists in-frame clones only, not all of them. The sample records roughly 280,000 clones, around nine tenths being singletons. Trimming at V came to 6 bases and at J to 6 bases, leaving 6 bases not matched to a gene. CDR1 is MNHEY and CDR2 is SMNVEV in the germline V gene (reference sequence). The CDR3 has 16 residues. Seattle-derived patients entered the study during active infection and were followed longitudinally. The chain has TRBV27 and TRBJ1-6, with TRBD1 matching over 12 bases. The TCR was taken from a woman aged 60-75 years with COVID-19, enrolled during active disease. Source material: peripheral blood. CDR3 nucleotides: TGTGCCAGCAGGGGGACAGGGGGCGTAGTTAATTCACCCCTCCACTTT. This translates into CASRGTGGVVNSPLHF.